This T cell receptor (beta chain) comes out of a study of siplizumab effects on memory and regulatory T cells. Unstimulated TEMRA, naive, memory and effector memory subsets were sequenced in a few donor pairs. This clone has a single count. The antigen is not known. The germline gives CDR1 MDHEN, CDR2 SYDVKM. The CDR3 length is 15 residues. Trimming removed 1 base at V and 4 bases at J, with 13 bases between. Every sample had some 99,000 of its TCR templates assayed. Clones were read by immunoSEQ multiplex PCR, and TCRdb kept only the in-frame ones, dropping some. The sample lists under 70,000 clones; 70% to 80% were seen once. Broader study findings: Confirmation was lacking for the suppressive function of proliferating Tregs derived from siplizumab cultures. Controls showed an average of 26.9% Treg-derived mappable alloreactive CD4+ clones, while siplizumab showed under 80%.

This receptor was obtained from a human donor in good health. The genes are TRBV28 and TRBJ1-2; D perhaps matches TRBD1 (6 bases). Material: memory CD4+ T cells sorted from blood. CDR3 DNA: TGTGCCAGCAGTTTATTGCAGGGGCGGGGCTATGGCTACACCTTC. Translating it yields CASSLLQGRGYGYTF.